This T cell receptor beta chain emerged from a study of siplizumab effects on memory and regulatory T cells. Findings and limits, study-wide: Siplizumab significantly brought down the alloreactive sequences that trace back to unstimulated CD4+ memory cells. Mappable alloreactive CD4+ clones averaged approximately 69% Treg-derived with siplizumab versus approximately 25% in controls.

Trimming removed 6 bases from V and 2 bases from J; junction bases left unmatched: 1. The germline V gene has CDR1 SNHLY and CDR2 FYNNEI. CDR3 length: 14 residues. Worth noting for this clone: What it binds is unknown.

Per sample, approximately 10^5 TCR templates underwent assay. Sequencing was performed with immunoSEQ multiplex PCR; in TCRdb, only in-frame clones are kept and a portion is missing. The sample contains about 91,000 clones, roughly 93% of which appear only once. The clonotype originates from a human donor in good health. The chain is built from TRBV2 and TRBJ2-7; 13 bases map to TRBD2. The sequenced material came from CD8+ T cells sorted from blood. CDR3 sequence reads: CASRGTSGAYEQYF. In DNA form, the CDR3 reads TGTGCCAGCAGGGGGACTAGCGGGGCCTACGAGCAGTACTTC.